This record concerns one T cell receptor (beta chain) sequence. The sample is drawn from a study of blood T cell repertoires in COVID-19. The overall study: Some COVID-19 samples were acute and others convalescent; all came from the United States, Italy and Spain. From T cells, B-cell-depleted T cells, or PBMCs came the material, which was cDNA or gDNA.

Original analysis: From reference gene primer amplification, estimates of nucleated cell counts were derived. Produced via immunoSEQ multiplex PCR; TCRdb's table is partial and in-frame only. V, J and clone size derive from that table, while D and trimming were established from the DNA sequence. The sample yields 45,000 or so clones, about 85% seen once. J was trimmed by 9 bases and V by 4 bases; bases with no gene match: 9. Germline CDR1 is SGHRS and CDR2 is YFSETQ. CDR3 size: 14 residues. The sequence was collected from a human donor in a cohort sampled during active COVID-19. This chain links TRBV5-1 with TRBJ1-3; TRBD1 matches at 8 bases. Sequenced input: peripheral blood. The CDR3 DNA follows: TGCGCCAGCAGCATCGGACAGGGTACGGTCACCATATATTTT. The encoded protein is CASSIGQGTVTIYF. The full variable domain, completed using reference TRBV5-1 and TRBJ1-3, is KAGVTQTPRYLIKTRGQQVTLSCSPISGHRSVSWYQQTPGQGLQFLFEYFSETQRNKGNFPGRFSGRQFSNSRSEMNVSTLELGDSALYLCASSIGQGTVTIYFGEGSWLTVV.